This T cell receptor (beta chain) was sequenced in a study of control samples from healthy donors and cancer patients. V lost 5 bases to trimming and J lost 7 bases, with 17 bases between them. Per the germline V gene, CDR1 is SGHTA and CDR2 is FQGTGA. The CDR3 totals 14 residues. Generated by immunoSEQ multiplex PCR, the TCRdb table keeps only in-frame clones and is missing some. The sample shows more than 85,000 clones, around nine tenths of them seen only once. The material sequenced was blood. V and J are TRBV7-3 and TRBJ1-2; a possible D gene is TRBD1 (5 bases). The sequence was obtained from a woman in her 50s in good health. CDR3 bases: TGTGCCAGCAGCCCCCAGGGCCTACTTGGTGGCTACACCTTC. Amino acid sequence: CASSPQGLLGGYTF.